The TCR beta chain described here comes from a study of T cells in Graves' hyperthyroidism and ophthalmopathy. Findings and caveats of the study: Most thyroid-expanded clonotypes above 0.001 were also found in blood.

This clonotype was observed a few times. Its target is unknown. TCR beta CDR3 region amplification was performed from RNA transcripts. The HTBI primer set served for first-round RT-PCR of the TCR CDR3. MiXCR, applied by TCRdb to the multiplex PCR reads, yields one record per CDR3 protein. The table has about 720,000 distinct CDR3 sequences, 15% to 20% seen once. The CDR3 contains 14 residues. Germline CDR1 and CDR2: GTSNPN and SVGIG (reference sequence). With 3 bases removed from V and 4 bases from J, the gap between germline ends came to 16 bases. Over 18 months, lack of ophthalmopathy progression marked Graves' hyperthyroidism as stable. Exclusion criteria comprised uncontrolled infection, other autoimmune disease, pregnancy or lactation. Clinical symptoms, serum thyroxine and TRAb, thyroid ultrasound and orbital computed tomography together formed the diagnostic basis.

Sequenced material: blood. The sequence was collected from a man aged 18 to 29 with Graves' hyperthyroidism. This rearrangement joins TRBV30 to TRBJ2-7; D not certain. The CDR3 DNA is TGTGCCTGGAGCGACCCTCAATGGCCATACGAGCAGTACTTC. It encodes CAWSDPQWPYEQYF.